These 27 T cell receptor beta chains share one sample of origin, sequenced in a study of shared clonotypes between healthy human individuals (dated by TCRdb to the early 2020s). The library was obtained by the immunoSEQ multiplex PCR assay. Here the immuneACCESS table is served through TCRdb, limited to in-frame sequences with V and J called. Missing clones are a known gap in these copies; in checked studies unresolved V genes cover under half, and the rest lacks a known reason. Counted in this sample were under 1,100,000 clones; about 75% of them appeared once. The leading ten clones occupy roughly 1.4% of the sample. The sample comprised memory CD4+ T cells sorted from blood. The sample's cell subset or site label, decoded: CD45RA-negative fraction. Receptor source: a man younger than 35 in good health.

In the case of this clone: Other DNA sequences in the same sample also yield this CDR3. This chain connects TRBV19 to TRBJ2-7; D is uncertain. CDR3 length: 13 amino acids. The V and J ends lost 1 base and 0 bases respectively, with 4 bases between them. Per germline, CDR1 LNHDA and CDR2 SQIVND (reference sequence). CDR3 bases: TGTGCCAGTAGTATAGGGCGCTCCTACGAGCAGTACTTC. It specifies CASSIGRSYEQYF.

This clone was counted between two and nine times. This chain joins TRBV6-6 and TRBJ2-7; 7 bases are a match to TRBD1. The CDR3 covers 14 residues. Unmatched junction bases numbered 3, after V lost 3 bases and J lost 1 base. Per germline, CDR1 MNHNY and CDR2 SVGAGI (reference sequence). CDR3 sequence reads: CASSYGTESYEQYF. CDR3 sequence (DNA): TGTGCCAGCAGTTATGGGACAGAATCCTACGAGCAGTACTTC.

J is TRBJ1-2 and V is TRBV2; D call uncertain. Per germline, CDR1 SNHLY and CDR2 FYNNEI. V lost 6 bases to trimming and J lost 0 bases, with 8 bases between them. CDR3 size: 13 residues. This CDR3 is CASSQTANYGYTF. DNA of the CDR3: TGTGCCAGCAGCCAGACCGCTAACTATGGCTACACCTTC.

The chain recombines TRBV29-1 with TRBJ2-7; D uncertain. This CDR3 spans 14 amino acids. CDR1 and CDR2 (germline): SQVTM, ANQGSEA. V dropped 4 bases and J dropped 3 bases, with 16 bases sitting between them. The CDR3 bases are TGCAGCGTTGTATTAAAAAGCCGCCTCTACGAGCAGTACTTC. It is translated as CSVVLKSRLYEQYF.

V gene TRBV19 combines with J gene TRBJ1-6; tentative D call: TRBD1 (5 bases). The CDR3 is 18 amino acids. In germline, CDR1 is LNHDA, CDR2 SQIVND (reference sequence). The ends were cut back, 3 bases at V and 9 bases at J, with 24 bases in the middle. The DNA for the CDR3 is TGTGCCAGTAGTATCGGTCTGTCTGGGGTGCAGGGTTCTTCACCCCTCCACTTT. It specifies CASSIGLSGVQGSSPLHF.

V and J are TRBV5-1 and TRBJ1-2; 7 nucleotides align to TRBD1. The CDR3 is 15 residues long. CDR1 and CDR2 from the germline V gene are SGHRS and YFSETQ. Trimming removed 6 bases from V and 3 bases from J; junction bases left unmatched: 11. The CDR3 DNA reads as TGCGCCAGCATGACTGGTTCAGGGGGGGACTATGGCTACACCTTC. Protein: CASMTGSGGDYGYTF.

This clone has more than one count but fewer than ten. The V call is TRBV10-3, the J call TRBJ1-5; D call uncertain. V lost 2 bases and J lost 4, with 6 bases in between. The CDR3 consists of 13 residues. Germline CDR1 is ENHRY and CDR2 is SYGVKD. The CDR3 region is CAISENGNQPQHF. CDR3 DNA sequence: TGTGCCATCAGTGAGAACGGGAATCAGCCCCAGCATTTT.

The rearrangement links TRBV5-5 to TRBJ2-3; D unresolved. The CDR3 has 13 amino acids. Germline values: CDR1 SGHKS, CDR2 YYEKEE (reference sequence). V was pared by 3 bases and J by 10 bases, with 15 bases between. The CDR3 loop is CASSYLSPTSQYF. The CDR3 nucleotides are TGTGCCAGCAGCTACTTGAGCCCCACCTCGCAGTATTTT.

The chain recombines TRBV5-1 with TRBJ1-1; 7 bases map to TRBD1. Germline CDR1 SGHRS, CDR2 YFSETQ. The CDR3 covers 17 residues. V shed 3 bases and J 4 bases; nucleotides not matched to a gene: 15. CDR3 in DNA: TGCGCCAGCAGCTGGGACTCTCAGGGGGGAGGGCTCACTGAAGCTTTCTTT. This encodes CASSWDSQGGGLTEAFF.

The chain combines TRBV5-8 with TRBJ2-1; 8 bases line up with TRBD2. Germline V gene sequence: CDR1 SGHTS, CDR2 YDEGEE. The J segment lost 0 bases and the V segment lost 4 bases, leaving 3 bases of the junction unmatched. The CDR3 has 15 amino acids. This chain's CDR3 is CASSPSGYSYNEQFF. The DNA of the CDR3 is TGTGCCAGCAGCCCTAGCGGGTACTCCTACAATGAGCAGTTCTTC.

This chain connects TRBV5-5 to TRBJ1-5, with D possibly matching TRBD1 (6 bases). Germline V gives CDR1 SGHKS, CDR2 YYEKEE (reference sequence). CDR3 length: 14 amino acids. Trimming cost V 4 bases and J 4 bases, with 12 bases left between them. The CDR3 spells CASSPEGGNQPQHF. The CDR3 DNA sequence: TGTGCCAGCAGCCCGGAAGGGGGGAATCAGCCCCAGCATTTT.

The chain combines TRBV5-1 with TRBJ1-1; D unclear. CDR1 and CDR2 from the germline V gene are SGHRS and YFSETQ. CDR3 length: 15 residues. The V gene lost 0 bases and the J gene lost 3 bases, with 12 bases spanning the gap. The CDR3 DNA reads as TGCGCCAGCAGCTTGGCTCTGAGGTGGGACACTGAAGCTTTCTTT. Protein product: CASSLALRWDTEAFF. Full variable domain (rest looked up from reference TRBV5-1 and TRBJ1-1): KAGVTQTPRYLIKTRGQQVTLSCSPISGHRSVSWYQQTPGQGLQFLFEYFSETQRNKGNFPGRFSGRQFSNSRSEMNVSTLELGDSALYLCASSLALRWDTEAFFGQGTRLTVV.

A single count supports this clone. The CDR3 nucleotides read TGTGCCAGCAGGAGGGACGGCTCCGATATTAGTGAAGCTTTCTTT. Amino acids: CASRRDGSDISEAFF. The V call is TRBV6-1, the J call TRBJ1-1; D perhaps matches TRBD1 (5 bases). Trimming took off 6 bases at V and 7 bases at J, with 21 bases between the two ends. The CDR3 spans 15 residues. Germline lookup yields CDR1 MNHNS and CDR2 SASEGT.

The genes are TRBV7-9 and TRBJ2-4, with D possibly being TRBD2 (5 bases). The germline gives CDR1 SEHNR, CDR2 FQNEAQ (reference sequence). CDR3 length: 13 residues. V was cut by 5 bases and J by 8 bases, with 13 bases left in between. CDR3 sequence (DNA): TGTGCCAGCAGCCCCGCTAACGGGGACATTCAGTACTTC. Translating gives CASSPANGDIQYF.

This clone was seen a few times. The CDR3 DNA reads as TGTGCCAGCAGCGTAGGGCCCAGCGGCACAGATACGCAGTATTTT. Residues: CASSVGPSGTDTQYF. The rearrangement uses TRBV9 and TRBJ2-3; no reliable D call. Germline-derived CDR1 and CDR2 are SGDLS and YYNGEE. V was trimmed by 0 bases and J by 1 base, leaving 9 bases between them. The CDR3 runs 15 residues.

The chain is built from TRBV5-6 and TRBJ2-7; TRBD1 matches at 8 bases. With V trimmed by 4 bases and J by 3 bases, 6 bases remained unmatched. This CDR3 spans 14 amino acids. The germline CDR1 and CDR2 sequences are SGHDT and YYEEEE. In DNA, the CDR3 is TGTGCCAGCAGCCGAGTCGGACAGGGCTACGAGCAGTACTTC. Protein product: CASSRVGQGYEQYF.

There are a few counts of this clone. The CDR3 nucleotides read TGTGCCAGCGACAGGGGAAACGGCTACGAGCAGTACTTC. It encodes CASDRGNGYEQYF. The chain links TRBV19 to TRBJ2-7, with TRBD1 identical over 8 bases. With V trimmed by 9 bases and J by 3 bases, 7 bases remained unmatched. CDR3 length: 13 residues. In germline, CDR1 is LNHDA, CDR2 SQIVND (reference sequence).

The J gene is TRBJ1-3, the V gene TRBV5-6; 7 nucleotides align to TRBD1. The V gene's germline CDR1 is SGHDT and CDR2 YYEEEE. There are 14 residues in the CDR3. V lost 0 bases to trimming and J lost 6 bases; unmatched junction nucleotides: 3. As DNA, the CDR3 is TGTGCCAGCAGCTTGGAAACAGGGGAAAACACCATATATTTT. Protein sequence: CASSLETGENTIYF.

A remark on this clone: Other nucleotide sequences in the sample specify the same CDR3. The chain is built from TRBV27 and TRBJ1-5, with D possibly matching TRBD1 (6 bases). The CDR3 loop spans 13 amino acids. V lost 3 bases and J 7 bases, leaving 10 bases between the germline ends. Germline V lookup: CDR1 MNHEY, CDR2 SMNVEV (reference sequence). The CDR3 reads CASSFSGDQPQHF. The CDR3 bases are TGTGCCAGCAGTTTCTCAGGGGACCAGCCCCAGCATTTT.

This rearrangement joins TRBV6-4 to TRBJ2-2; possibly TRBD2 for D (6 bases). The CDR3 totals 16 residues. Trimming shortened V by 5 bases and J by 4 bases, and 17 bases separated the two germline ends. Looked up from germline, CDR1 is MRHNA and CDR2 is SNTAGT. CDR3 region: CASSPQPGGSTGELFF. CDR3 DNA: TGTGCCAGCAGTCCTCAACCCGGAGGGAGCACCGGGGAGCTGTTTTTT.

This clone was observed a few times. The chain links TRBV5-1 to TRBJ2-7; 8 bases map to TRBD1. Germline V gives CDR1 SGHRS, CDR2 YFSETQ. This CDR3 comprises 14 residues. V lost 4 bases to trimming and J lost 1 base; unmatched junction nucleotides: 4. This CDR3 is CASSMGQASYEQYF. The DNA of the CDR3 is TGCGCCAGCAGCATGGGACAGGCATCCTACGAGCAGTACTTC.

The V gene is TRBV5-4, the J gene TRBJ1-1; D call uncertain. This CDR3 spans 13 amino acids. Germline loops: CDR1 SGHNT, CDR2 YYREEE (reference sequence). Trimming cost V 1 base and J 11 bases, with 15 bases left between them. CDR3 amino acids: CASSLQVTGGAFF. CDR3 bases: TGTGCCAGCAGCTTGCAGGTAACGGGCGGGGCTTTCTTT.

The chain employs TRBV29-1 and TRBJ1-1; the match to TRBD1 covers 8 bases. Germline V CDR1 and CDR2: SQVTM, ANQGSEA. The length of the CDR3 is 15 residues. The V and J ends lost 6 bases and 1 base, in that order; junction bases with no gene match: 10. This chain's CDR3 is CSVSQGAARNTEAFF. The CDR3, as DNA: TGCAGCGTATCCCAGGGGGCGGCCCGGAACACTGAAGCTTTCTTT.

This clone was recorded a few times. The CDR3 region is CASSPGEVVAFF. As DNA, the CDR3 is TGTGCCAGCTCACCCGGGGAGGTGGTAGCTTTCTTT. The chain links TRBV18 to TRBJ1-1; D unresolved. The V end lost 3 bases, the J end lost 10 bases, and 12 bases lay between the germline ends. Looked up from germline, CDR1 is KGHSH and CDR2 is LQKENI. There are 12 residues in the CDR3. The entire variable domain, with the rest obtained from reference TRBV18 and TRBJ1-1, is as follows: NAGVMQNPRHLVRRRGQEARLRCSPMKGHSHVYWYRQLPEEGLKFMVYLQKENIIDESGMPKERFSAEFPKEGPSILRIQQVVRGDSAAYFCASSPGEVVAFFGQGTRLTVV.

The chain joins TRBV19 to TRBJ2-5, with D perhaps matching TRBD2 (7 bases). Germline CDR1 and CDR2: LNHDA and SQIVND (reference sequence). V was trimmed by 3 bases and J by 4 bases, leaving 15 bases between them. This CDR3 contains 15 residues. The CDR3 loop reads CASSIGGGKGETQYF. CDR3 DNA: TGTGCCAGTAGTATCGGCGGGGGCAAGGGAGAGACCCAGTACTTC.

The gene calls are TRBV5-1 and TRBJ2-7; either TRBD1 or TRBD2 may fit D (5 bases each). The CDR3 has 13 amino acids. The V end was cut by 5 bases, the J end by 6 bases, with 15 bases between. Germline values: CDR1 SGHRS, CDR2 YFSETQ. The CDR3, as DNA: TGCGCCAGCAGGCCCACCAGGGAGTCCGAGCAGTACTTC. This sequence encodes CASRPTRESEQYF.

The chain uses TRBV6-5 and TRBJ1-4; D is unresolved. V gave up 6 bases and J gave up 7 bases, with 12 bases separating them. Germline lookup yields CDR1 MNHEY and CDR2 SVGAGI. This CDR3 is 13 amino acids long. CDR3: CASRPSRFEKLFF. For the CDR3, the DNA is TGTGCCAGCAGGCCCTCCCGCTTTGAAAAACTGTTTTTT.